Presented here are 18 T cell receptor beta chains from one specimen sequenced in a study of human T cells and chemical hapten exposure. From the RACE reads, TCRdb called clonotypes with MiXCR, one entry per CDR3 protein. This sample carries a few hundred thousand distinct CDR3 sequences, roughly 7.7% of them seen once, and the ten largest clones take approximately 1.2%. Regarding time point: pre-sensitization, week 0. The treatment: therapeutic diphenylcyclopropenone sensitization with weekly scalp DPC. Sequenced material: whole blood, taken in connection with sensitization to the hapten diphenylcyclopropenone (DPC). All receptors derive from a man aged 18 to 35 with alopecia areata. Some clones in this sample may be carry-over from other donors' samples.

Only a few counts were recorded for this clonotype. This sequence joins TRBV10-3 and TRBJ1-3, with D unclear. Trimming took off 3 bases at V and 3 bases at J, with 21 bases between the two ends. Germline assignment: CDR1 ENHRY and CDR2 SYGVKD. There are 18 residues in the CDR3. The CDR3 region is CAISDPYRPDSDGNTIYF. The CDR3 DNA follows: TGTGCCATCAGTGACCCCTACCGGCCCGACTCGGATGGAAACACCATATATTTT.

The V gene is TRBV6-2 or TRBV6-3, the J gene TRBJ2-5; D gene ambiguous. Looked up from germline, CDR1 is MNHEY and CDR2 is SVGEGT. Trimming removed 5 bases from V and 7 bases from J, with 17 bases in between. The CDR3 loop spans 14 amino acids. DNA for the CDR3: TGTGCCAGCAGTCCCGAGAAACCCCCAGGGACCCAGTACTTC. Its translation: CASSPEKPPGTQYF.

The rearrangement uses TRBV6-5 and TRBJ2-2; unclear D gene. V was cut by 2 bases and J by 7 bases, with 14 bases left in between. CDR3 length: 15 residues. Germline values: CDR1 MNHEY, CDR2 SVGAGI. The CDR3 here is CASSYVTAVGGELFF. The CDR3 region has the DNA TGTGCCAGCAGTTACGTGACGGCGGTTGGCGGGGAGCTGTTTTTT.

This clonotype was picked up a small number of times. This chain links TRBV7-2 with TRBJ1-5; D is unresolved. Per germline, CDR1 SGHTA and CDR2 FQGNSA. The CDR3 spans 15 residues. With 2 bases removed from V and 5 bases from J, the gap between germline ends came to 13 bases. CDR3 loop: CASSLKFWVYQPQHF. The CDR3, as DNA: TGTGCCAGCAGCTTAAAATTTTGGGTTTATCAGCCCCAGCATTTT.

The table lists this clonotype with a few counts. The chain combines TRBV7-2 with TRBJ1-1; D is unresolved. Per germline, CDR1 SGHTA and CDR2 FQGNSA. The CDR3 contains 15 residues. Trimming cost V 1 base and J 6 bases, with 15 bases left between them. The DNA for the CDR3 is TGTGCCAGCAGCTTAGAGATCGGTGGGGAGTCTGAAGCTTTCTTT. Its protein is CASSLEIGGESEAFF.

The sample holds a few counts of this clonotype. The V gene is TRBV18, the J gene TRBJ2-2; D possibly corresponds to TRBD2 (6 bases). Trimming shortened V by 9 bases and J by 1 base, and 12 bases separated the two germline ends. The V gene's germline CDR1 is KGHSH and CDR2 LQKENI. The CDR3 is 14 amino acids. CDR3 sequence reads: CASSGTLNTGELFF. The CDR3 DNA sequence: TGTGCCAGTTCCGGGACTCTGAACACCGGGGAGCTGTTTTTT.

The genes are TRBV6-1 and TRBJ2-7; tentatively, D is TRBD2 (5 bases). The ends were cut back, 4 bases at V and 0 bases at J, with 7 bases in the middle. CDR3 length: 13 residues. Looked up from germline, CDR1 is MNHNS and CDR2 is SASEGT. CDR3 sequence reads: CASSGTPSYEQYV. CDR3 nucleotides: TGTGCCAGCAGTGGGACTCCCTCCTACGAGCAGTACGTC.

The chain has TRBV10-3 and TRBJ2-3; tentatively, D is TRBD1 (5 bases). Germline CDR1 and CDR2: ENHRY and SYGVKD. CDR3 length equals 15 residues. Deletions cut 7 bases from V and 0 bases from J, with 14 bases between. DNA for the CDR3: TGTGCCATCAAAGCAGGGCATACTAGCACAGATACGCAGTATTTT. The encoded protein is CAIKAGHTSTDTQYF.

This clonotype was detected a few times. The chain couples TRBV5-4 to TRBJ1-1; unclear D gene. The CDR3 consists of 15 residues. Trimming took off 3 bases at V and 5 bases at J, with 17 bases between the two ends. Germline V gene lookup returns CDR1 SGHNT and CDR2 YYREEE (reference sequence). The CDR3 region is CASSWETAQETEAFF. The CDR3 nucleotides read TGTGCCAGCAGCTGGGAGACGGCTCAGGAGACTGAAGCTTTCTTT.

J is TRBJ2-5 and V is TRBV20-1; 9 positions match TRBD2. The CDR3 loop spans 17 amino acids. Looked up from germline, CDR1 is DFQATT and CDR2 is SNEGSKA (reference sequence). The ends lost 0 bases at V and 1 base at J; junction bases unmatched: 9. The DNA of the CDR3 is TGCAGTGCTAGAGATATCGATCGGACTAGCGTCCAAGAGACCCAGTACTTC. Its protein is CSARDIDRTSVQETQYF.

This chain joins TRBV15 and TRBJ2-6; no clear D gene. V was pared by 5 bases and J by 0 bases, with 8 bases between. Germline CDR1 is LNHNV and CDR2 is YYDKDF (reference sequence). The CDR3 has 15 residues. In nucleotides, the CDR3 is TGTGCCACCAGCGCTAGGTACTCTGGGGCCAACGTCCTGACTTTC. Translation gives CATSARYSGANVLTF.

In this sample, this clonotype turned up a few times. This sequence joins TRBV7-9 and TRBJ1-4; no clear D gene. Germline CDR1 is SEHNR and CDR2 is FQNEAQ (reference sequence). The CDR3 extends over 14 amino acids. V dropped 4 bases and J dropped 7 bases, with 13 bases sitting between them. The CDR3 region is CASSSKVRGEKLFF. The DNA of the CDR3 is TGTGCCAGCAGCTCAAAAGTCCGGGGTGAAAAACTGTTTTTT.

The genes are TRBV29-1 and TRBJ1-3, with a possible D match to TRBD1 (5 bases). Germline CDR1 is SQVTM and CDR2 is ANQGSEA. V was clipped by 6 bases and J by 4 bases, with 13 bases between them. The CDR3 runs to 13 residues. The CDR3 loop is CSVARGSGNTIYF. The CDR3 DNA follows: TGCAGCGTGGCCCGGGGGAGCGGAAACACCATATATTTT.

This clonotype was found a few times. The chain recombines TRBV5-6 with TRBJ2-1; D is perhaps TRBD1 or TRBD2 (5 bases each). Per the germline V gene, CDR1 is SGHDT and CDR2 is YYEEEE. This CDR3 region has 15 residues. With 4 bases removed from V and 7 bases from J, the gap between germline ends came to 18 bases. The CDR3, as DNA: TGTGCCAGCAGCCAGGGACCCGGGGAGCTGAATGAGCAGTTCTTC. The encoded protein is CASSQGPGELNEQFF.

V is TRBV7-9 and J is TRBJ1-1, with 9 bases lining up with TRBD1. Trimming removed 5 bases from V and 5 bases from J; junction bases left unmatched: 6. The V gene's germline CDR1 is SEHNR and CDR2 FQNEAQ (reference sequence). There are 14 residues in the CDR3. CDR3 sequence (DNA): TGTGCCAGCAGCCCCCGGACAGGGGTTACTGAAGCTTTCTTT. Its protein is CASSPRTGVTEAFF.

This clonotype was recorded at least ten times. The chain recombines TRBV20-1 with TRBJ2-7; tentatively, D is TRBD1 (6 bases). This CDR3 region has 10 residues. Trimming stripped 4 bases from V and 5 bases from J, with 6 bases between. Germline assignment: CDR1 DFQATT and CDR2 SNEGSKA (reference sequence). The CDR3 DNA follows: TGCAGTGCTACAGGGGACGAGCAGTACTTC. This sequence encodes CSATGDEQYF.

Only a few counts were recorded for this clonotype. The chain employs TRBV27 and TRBJ1-2; D is perhaps TRBD1 (6 bases). Germline CDR1 reads MNHEY; CDR2 reads SMNVEV (reference sequence). The CDR3 is made up of 17 amino acids. The V gene lost 5 bases and the J gene lost 2 bases, with 21 bases spanning the gap. The CDR3 DNA reads as TGTGCCAGCAGTCGAGCCTATCTGGACAGCAAGAACTATGGCTACACCTTC. This sequence encodes CASSRAYLDSKNYGYTF.

The rearrangement uses TRBV6-2 or TRBV6-3 and TRBJ1-4; 9 positions match TRBD1. Per the germline V gene, CDR1 is MNHEY and CDR2 is SVGEGT. V trimming: 5 bases; J trimming: 7 bases; junction bases outside the gene matches: 8. This CDR3 comprises 15 residues. CDR3 bases: TGTGCCAGCAGTGCCCCGGGACAGGGAGGTGAAAAACTGTTTTTT. The encoded protein is CASSAPGQGGEKLFF.